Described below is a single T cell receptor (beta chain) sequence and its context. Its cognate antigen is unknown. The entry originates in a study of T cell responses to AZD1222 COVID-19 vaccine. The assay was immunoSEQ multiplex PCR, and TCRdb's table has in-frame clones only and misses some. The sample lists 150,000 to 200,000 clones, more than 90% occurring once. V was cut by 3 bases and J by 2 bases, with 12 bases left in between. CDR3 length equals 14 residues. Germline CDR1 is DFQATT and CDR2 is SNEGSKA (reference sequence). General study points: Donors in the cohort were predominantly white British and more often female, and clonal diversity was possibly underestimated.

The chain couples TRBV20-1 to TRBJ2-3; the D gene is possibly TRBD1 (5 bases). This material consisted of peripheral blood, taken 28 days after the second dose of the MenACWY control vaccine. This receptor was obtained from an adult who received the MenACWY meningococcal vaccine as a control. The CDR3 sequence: CSASRGASTDTQYF. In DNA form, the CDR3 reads TGCAGTGCTAGTCGTGGGGCCTCCACAGATACGCAGTATTTT.